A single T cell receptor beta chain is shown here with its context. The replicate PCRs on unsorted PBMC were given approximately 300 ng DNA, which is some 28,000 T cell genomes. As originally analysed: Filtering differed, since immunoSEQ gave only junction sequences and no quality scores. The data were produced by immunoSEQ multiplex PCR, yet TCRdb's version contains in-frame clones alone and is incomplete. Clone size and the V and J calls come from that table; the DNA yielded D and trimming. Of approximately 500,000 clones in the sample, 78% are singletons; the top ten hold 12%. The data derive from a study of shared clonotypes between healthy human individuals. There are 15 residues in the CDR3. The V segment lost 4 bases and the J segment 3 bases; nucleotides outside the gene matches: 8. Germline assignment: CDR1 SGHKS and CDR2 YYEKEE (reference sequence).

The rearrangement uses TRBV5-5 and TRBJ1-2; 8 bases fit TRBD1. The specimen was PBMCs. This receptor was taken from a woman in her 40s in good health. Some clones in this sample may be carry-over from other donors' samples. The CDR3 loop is CASSAQGAGDYGYTF. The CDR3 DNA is TGTGCCAGCAGCGCCCAGGGGGCGGGGGACTATGGCTACACCTTC.